Reported below is one TCR beta chain. The CDR3 sequence is 13 residues long. The germline gives CDR1 MNHEY, CDR2 SMNVEV (reference sequence). Germline trimming cut 6 bases from V and 10 bases from J; bases unmatched to any gene: 9. This entry is derived from a study of control samples from healthy donors and cancer patients. TCRdb's table, derived via immunoSEQ multiplex PCR, lists solely in-frame clones and lacks some. The sample holds roughly 370,000 clones, 75% to 95% seen once. The origin of this receptor is a man aged 40-49 years with head and neck cancer. Material for sequencing was PBMCs. V and J are TRBV27 and TRBJ2-1; 7 nucleotides align to TRBD2. CDR3 sequence (DNA): TGTGCCAGCAGAGGACTAGGCGGGAGAGAGCAGTTCTTC. Encoded protein: CASRGLGGREQFF.